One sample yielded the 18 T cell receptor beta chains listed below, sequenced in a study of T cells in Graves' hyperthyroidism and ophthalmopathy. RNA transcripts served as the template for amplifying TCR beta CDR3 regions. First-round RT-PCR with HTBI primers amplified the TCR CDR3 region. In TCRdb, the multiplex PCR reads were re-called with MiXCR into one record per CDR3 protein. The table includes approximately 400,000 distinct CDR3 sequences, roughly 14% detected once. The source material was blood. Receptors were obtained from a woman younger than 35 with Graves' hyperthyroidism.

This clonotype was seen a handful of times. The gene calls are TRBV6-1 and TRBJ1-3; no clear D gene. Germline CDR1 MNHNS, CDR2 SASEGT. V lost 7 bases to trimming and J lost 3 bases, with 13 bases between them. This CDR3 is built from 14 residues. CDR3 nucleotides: TGTGCCAGCAATGTGGGGTCTGGTGGAAACACCATATATTTT. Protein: CASNVGSGGNTIYF.

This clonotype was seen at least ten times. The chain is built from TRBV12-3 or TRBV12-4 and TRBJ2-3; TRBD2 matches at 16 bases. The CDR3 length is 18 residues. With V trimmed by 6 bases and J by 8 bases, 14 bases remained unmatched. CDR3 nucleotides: TGTGCCAGCAGCCCCCCCCCGGGACTAGCGGGGGGGCCCAGTACGCAGTATTTT. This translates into CASSPPPGLAGGPSTQYF.

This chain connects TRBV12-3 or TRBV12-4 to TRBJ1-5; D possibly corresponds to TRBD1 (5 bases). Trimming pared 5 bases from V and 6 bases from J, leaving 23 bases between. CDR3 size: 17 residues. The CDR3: CASSPPRDARGAQPQHF. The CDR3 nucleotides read TGTGCCAGCAGTCCCCCCCGGGACGCCCGTGGTGCTCAGCCCCAGCATTTT.

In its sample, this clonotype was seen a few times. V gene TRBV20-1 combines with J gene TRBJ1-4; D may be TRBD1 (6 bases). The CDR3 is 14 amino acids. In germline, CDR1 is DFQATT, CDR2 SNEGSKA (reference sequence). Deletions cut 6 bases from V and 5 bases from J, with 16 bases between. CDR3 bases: TGCAGTGCAGCTAACAGGGAGGAAAATGAAAAACTGTTTTTT. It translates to CSAANREENEKLFF.

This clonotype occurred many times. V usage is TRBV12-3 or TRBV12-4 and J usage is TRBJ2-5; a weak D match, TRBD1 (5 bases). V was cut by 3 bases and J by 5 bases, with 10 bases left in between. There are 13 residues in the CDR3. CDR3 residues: CASSFRVQETQYF. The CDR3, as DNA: TGTGCCAGCAGTTTCAGGGTCCAGGAGACCCAGTACTTC.

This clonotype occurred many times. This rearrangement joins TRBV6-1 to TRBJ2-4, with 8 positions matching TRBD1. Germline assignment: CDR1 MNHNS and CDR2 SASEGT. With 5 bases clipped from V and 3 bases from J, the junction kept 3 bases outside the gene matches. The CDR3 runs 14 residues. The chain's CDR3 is CASSTGTGKNIQYF. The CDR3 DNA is TGTGCCAGCAGTACCGGGACAGGCAAAAACATTCAGTACTTC.

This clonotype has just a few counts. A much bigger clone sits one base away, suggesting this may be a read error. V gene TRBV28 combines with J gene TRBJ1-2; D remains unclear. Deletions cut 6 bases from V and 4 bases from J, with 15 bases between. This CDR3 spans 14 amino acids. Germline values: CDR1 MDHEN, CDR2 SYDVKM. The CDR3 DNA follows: TGTGCCAGCAGCCCTACCCCGGAGATCTATGGCTACACCTTC. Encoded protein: CASSPTPEIYGYTF.

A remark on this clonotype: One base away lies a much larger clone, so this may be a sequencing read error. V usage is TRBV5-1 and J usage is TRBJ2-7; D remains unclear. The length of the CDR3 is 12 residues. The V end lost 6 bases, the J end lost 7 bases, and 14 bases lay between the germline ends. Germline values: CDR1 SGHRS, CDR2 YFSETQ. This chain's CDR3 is CASTLTWDEQYF. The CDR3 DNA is TGCGCCAGCACCCTGACCTGGGATGAGCAGTACTTC. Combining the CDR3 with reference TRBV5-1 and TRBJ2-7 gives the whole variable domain KAGVTQTPRYLIKTRGQQVTLSCSPISGHRSVSWYQQTPGQGLQFLFEYFSETQRNKGNFPGRFSGRQFSNSRSEMNVSTLELGDSALYLCASTLTWDEQYFGPGTRLTVT.

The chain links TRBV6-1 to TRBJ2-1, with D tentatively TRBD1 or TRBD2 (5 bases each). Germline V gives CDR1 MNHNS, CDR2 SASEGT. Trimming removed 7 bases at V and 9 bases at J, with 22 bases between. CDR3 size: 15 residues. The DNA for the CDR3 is TGTGCCAGCACAAGACAGCTGGGAGATGCAACTGAGCAGTTCTTC. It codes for CASTRQLGDATEQFF.

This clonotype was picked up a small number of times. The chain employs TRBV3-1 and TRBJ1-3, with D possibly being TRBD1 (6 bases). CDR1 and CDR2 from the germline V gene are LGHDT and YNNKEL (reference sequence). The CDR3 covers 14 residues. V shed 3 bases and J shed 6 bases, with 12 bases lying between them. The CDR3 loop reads CASSHAGEANTIYF. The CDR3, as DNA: TGTGCCAGCAGCCACGCAGGGGAGGCAAACACCATATATTTT.

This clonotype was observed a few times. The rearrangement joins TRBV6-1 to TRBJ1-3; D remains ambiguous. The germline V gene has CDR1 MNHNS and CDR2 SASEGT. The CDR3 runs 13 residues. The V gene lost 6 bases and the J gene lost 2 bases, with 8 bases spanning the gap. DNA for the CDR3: TGTGCCAGCAGCCCCCCTCCTGGAAACACCATATATTTT. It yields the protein CASSPPPGNTIYF.

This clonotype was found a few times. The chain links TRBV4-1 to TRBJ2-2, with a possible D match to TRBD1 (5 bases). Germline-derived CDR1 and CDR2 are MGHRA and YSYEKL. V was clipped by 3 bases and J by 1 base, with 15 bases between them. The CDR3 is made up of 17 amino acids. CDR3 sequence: CASSHYRQSENTGELFF. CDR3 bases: TGCGCCAGCAGCCACTACCGACAGTCCGAGAACACCGGGGAGCTGTTTTTT.

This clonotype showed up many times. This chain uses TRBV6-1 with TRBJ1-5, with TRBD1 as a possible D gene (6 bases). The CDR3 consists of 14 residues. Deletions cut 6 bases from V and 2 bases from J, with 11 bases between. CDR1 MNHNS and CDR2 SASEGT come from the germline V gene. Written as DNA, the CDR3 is TGTGCCAGCAGAGGGGGATTGGGCAATCAGCCCCAGCATTTT. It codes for CASRGGLGNQPQHF.

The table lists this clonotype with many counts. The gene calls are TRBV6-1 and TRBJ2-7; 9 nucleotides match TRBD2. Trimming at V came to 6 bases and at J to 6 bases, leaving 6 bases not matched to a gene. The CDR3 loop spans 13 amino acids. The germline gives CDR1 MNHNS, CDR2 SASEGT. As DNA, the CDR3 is TGTGCCAGCAGGGGGACTAGCCGTCGCGAGCAGTACTTC. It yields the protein CASRGTSRREQYF.

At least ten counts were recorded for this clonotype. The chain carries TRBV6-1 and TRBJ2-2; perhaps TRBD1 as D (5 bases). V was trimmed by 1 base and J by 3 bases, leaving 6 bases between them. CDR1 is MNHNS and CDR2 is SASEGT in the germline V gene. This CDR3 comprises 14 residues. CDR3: CASSEGRDTGELFF. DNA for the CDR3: TGTGCCAGCAGTGAAGGCAGGGACACCGGGGAGCTGTTTTTT.

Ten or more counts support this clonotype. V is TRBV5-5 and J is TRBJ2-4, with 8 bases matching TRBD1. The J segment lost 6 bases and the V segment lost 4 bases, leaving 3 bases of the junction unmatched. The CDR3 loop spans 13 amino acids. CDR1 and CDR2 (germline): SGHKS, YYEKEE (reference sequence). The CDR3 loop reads CASSAGQGNIQYF. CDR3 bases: TGTGCCAGCAGCGCCGGACAGGGAAACATTCAGTACTTC.

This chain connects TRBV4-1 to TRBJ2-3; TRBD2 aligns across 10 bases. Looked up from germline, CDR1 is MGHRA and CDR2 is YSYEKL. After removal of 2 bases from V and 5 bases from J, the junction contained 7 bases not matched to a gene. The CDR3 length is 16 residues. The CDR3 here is CASSQRAGGLIDTQYF. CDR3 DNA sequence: TGCGCCAGCAGCCAAAGAGCGGGGGGGCTGATAGATACGCAGTATTTT.

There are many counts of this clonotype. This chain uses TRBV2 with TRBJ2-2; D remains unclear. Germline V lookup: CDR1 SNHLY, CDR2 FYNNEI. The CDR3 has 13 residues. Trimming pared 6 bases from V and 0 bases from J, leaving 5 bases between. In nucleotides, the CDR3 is TGTGCCAGCAGACTAACGAACACCGGGGAGCTGTTTTTT. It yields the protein CASRLTNTGELFF. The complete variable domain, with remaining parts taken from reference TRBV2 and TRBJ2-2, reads EPEVTQTPSHQVTQMGQEVILRCVPISNHLYFYWYRQILGQKVEFLVSFYNNEISEKSEIFDDQFSVERPDGSNFTLKIRSTKLEDSAMYFCASRLTNTGELFFGEGSRLTVL.